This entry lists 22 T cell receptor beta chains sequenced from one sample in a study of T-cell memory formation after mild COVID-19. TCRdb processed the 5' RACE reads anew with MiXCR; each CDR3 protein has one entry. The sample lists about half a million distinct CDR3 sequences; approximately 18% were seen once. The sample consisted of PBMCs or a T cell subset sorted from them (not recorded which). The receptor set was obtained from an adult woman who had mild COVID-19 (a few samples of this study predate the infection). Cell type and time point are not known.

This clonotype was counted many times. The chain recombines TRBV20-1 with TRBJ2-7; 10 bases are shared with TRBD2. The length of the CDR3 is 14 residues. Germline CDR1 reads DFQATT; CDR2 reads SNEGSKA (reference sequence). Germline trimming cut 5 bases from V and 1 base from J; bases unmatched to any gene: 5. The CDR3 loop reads CSAPGLAASYEQYF. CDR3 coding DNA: TGCAGTGCTCCCGGACTAGCGGCATCCTACGAGCAGTACTTC.

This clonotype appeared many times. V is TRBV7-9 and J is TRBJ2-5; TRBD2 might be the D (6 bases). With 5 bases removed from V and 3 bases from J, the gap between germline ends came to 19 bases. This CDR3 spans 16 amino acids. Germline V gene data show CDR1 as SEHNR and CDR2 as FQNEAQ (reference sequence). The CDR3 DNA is TGTGCCAGCAGCCCTAGGAGGGCATATGGGAAAGAGACCCAGTACTTC. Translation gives CASSPRRAYGKETQYF.

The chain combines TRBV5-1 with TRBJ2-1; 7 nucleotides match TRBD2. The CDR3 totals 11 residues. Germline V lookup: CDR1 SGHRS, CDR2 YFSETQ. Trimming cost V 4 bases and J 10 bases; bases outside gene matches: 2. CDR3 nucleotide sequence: TGCGCCAGCAGCGCGCGGGGGGAGCAGTTCTTC. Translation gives CASSARGEQFF.

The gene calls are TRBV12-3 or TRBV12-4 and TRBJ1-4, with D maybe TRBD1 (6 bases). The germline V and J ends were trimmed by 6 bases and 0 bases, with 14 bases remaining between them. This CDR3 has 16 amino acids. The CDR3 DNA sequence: TGTGCCAGCAGAAAAGGGGACACGACAACTAATGAAAAACTGTTTTTT. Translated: CASRKGDTTTNEKLFF.

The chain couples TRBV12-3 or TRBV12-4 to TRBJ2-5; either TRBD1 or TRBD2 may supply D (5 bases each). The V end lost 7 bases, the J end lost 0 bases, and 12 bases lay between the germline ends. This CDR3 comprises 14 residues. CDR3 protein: CASTRGRYQETQYF. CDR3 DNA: TGTGCCAGCACCCGGGGCCGGTACCAAGAGACCCAGTACTTC.

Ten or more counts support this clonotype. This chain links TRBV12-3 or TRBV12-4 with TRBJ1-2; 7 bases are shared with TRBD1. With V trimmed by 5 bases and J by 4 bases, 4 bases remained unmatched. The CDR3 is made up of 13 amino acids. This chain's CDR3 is CASSAGQSYGYTF. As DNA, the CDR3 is TGTGCCAGCAGTGCGGGACAGTCCTATGGCTACACCTTC.

Here the CDR3 reads CAWMSRAEQYF. As DNA, the CDR3 is TGTGCCTGGATGTCGCGGGCCGAGCAGTACTTC. The chain combines TRBV30 with TRBJ2-7, with D possibly matching TRBD2 (5 bases). The V gene lost 4 bases and the J gene lost 6 bases, with 10 bases spanning the gap. Germline loops: CDR1 GTSNPN, CDR2 SVGIG (reference sequence). The CDR3 totals 11 residues.

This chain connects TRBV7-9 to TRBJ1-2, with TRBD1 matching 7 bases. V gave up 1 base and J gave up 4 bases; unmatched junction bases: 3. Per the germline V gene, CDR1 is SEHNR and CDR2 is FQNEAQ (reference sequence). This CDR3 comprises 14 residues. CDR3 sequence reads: CASSLGDSIYGYTF. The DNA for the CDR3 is TGTGCCAGCAGCTTAGGGGACAGCATCTATGGCTACACCTTC.

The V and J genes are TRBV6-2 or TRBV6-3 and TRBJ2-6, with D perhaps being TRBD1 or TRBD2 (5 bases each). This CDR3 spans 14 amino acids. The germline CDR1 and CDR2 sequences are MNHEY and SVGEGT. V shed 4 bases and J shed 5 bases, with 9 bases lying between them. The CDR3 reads CASSWDLRANVLTF. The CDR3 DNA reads TGTGCCAGCAGTTGGGACCTCAGGGCCAACGTCCTGACTTTC.

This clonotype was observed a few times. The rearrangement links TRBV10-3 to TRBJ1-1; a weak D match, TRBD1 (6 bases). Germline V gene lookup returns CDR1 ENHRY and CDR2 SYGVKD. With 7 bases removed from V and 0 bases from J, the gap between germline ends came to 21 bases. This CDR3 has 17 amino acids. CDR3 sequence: CAIKGGTLRRMNTEAFF. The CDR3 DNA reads TGTGCCATCAAAGGGGGGACCCTAAGGCGTATGAACACTGAAGCTTTCTTT.

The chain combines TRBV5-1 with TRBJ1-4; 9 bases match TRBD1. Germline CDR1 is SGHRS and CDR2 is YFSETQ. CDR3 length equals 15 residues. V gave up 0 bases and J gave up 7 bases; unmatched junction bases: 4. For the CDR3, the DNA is TGCGCCAGCAGCTTGGGGACAGGGGATGGTGAAAAACTGTTTTTT. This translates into CASSLGTGDGEKLFF.

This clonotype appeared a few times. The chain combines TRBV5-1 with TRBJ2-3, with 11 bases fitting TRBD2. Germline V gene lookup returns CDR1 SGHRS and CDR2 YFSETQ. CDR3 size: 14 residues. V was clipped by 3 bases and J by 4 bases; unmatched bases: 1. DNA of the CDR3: TGCGCCAGCAGCTCTAGCGGGGGGCCAGATACGCAGTATTTT. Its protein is CASSSSGGPDTQYF.

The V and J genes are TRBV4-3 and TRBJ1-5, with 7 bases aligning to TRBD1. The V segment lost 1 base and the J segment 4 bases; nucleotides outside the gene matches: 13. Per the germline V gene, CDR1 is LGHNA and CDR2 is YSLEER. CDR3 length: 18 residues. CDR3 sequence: CASSQARFQGGKNQPQHF. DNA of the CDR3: TGCGCCAGCAGCCAAGCTCGGTTTCAGGGGGGAAAGAATCAGCCCCAGCATTTT.

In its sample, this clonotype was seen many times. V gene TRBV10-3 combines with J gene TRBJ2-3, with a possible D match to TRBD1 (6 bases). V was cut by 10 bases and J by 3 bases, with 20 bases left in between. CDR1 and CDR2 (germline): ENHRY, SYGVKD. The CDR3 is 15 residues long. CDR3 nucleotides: TGTGCCACCCGAGAAAAGGCTCAGGGGACAGATACGCAGTATTTT. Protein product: CATREKAQGTDTQYF.

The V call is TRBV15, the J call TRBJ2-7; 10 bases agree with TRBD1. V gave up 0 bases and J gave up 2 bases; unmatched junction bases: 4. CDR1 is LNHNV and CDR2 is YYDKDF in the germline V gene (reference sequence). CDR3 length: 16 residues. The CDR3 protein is CATSRDLGQGPYEQYF. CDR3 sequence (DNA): TGTGCCACCAGCAGAGATTTGGGACAGGGGCCCTACGAGCAGTACTTC.

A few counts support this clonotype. The CDR3 sequence is CATSDLQARSYNEQFF. As DNA, the CDR3 is TGTGCCACCAGTGATTTGCAGGCCCGCTCCTACAATGAGCAGTTCTTC. This chain uses TRBV24-1 with TRBJ2-1; D unclear. V was trimmed by 0 bases and J by 0 bases, leaving 8 bases between them. The CDR3 totals 16 residues. CDR1 and CDR2 (germline): KGHDR, SFDVKD.

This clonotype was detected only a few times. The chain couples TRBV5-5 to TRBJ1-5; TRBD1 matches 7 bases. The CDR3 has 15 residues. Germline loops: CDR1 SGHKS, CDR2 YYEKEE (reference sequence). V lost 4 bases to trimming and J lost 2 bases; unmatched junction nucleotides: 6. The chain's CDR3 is CASSLGQYGNQPQHF. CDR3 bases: TGTGCCAGCAGCCTGGGACAGTACGGCAATCAGCCCCAGCATTTT.

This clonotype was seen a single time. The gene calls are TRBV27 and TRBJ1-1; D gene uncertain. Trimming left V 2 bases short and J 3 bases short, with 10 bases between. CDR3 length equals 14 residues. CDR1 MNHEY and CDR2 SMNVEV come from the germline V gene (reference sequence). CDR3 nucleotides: TGTGCCAGCAGTTTAAAGCCCGCGGACACTGAAGCTTTCTTT. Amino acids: CASSLKPADTEAFF.

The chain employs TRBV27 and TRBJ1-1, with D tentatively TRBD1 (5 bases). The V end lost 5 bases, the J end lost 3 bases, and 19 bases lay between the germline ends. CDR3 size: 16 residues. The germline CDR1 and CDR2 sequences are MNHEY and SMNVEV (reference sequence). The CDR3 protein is CASSQRPTATDTEAFF. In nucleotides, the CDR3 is TGTGCCAGCAGTCAAAGACCGACAGCCACGGACACTGAAGCTTTCTTT.

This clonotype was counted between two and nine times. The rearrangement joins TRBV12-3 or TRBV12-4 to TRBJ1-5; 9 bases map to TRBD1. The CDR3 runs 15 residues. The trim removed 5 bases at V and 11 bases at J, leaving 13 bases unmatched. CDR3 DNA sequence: TGTGCCAGCAGTGGGACAGGGTTTTTGGACCCGGCCCAGCATTTT. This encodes CASSGTGFLDPAQHF.

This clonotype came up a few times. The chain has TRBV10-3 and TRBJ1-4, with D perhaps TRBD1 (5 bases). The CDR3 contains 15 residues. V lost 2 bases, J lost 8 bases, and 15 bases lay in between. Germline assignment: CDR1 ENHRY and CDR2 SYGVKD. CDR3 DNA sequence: TGTGCCATCAGTGAGGTCGGGGGAGATCGGGAAAAACTGTTTTTT. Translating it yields CAISEVGGDREKLFF.

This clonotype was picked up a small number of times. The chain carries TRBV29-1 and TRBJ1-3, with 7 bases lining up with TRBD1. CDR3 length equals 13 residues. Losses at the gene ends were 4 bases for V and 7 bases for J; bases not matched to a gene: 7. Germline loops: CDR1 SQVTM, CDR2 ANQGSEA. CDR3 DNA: TGCAGCGTTGCCCTTACAGGGGCCAACACCATATATTTT. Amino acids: CSVALTGANTIYF.